This T cell receptor beta chain was retrieved from a study of OX40 agonist ivuxolimab in advanced cancers. Study-level background: The study treated patients with ivuxolimab, an agonistic anti-OX40 (CD134) antibody. Earlier treatment with anti-PD-1, anti-PD-L1 or anti-CTLA-4 was permitted, and over 35% had received some.

The repertoire was sequenced with immunoSEQ multiplex PCR; TCRdb's copy has only in-frame clones and lacks some. This sample has about 13,000 clones; 70% to 80% occur once, and the top ten carry around two fifths. V trimming: 5 bases; J trimming: 2 bases; junction bases outside the gene matches: 14. In germline, CDR1 is MNHEY, CDR2 SMNVEV (reference sequence). The CDR3 spans 17 residues. The source of this sequence is an adult with an advanced solid tumor such as melanoma, head and neck, liver or kidney cancer. The sample here was CD4+ or CD8+ T cells sorted from blood, taken in a trial of the OX40 agonist ivuxolimab. V usage is TRBV27 and J usage is TRBJ2-7; TRBD2 matches 8 bases. In nucleotides, the CDR3 is TGTGCCAGCAGTCTCCTGACGGGTAGCGGGATCCCCTACGAGCAGTACTTC. Amino acids: CASSLLTGSGIPYEQYF.